The 3 T cell receptor beta chains reported below all come from one sample, sequenced in a study of OX40 agonist ivuxolimab in advanced cancers. TCRdb keeps only in-frame clones here, not all; method: immunoSEQ multiplex PCR. The table shows tens of thousands of clones, with over 60% occurring only once. This sample comprised CD4+ or CD8+ T cells sorted from blood, obtained in a trial of the OX40 agonist ivuxolimab. These TCRs come from an adult with an advanced solid tumor such as melanoma, head and neck, liver or kidney cancer.

The J gene is TRBJ1-1, the V gene TRBV29-1; D unclear. This CDR3 is built from 12 residues. Trimming removed 6 bases from V and 6 bases from J, with 14 bases in between. Per the germline V gene, CDR1 is SQVTM and CDR2 is ANQGSEA. The DNA for the CDR3 is TGCAGCGTATTACTTAGGGCGGCTGAAGCTTTCTTT. Its protein is CSVLLRAAEAFF.

In the case of this clone: A much more abundant neighbour one base away suggests this may be a read error. The sample holds other DNA sequences that translate to the same CDR3. The J gene is TRBJ1-2, the V gene TRBV28; 9 bases agree with TRBD1. CDR1 and CDR2 from the germline V gene are MDHEN and SYDVKM. The CDR3 consists of 15 residues. J lost 11 bases, V lost 4 bases, and 14 bases had no gene match. The CDR3 spells CASSSPGQGISGYTF. CDR3 DNA: TGTGCCAGCAGTTCGCCGGGACAGGGTATCAGTGGTTACACCTTC.

This clone turned up a few times. The rearrangement uses TRBV4-1 and TRBJ2-2; D remains ambiguous. The V end was cut by 2 bases, the J end by 1 base, with 14 bases between. Germline lookup yields CDR1 MGHRA and CDR2 YSYEKL. This CDR3 comprises 17 residues. DNA for the CDR3: TGCGCCAGCAGCCAACACCCAGCCCGAATGAACACCGGGGAGCTGTTTTTT. Translating it yields CASSQHPARMNTGELFF.